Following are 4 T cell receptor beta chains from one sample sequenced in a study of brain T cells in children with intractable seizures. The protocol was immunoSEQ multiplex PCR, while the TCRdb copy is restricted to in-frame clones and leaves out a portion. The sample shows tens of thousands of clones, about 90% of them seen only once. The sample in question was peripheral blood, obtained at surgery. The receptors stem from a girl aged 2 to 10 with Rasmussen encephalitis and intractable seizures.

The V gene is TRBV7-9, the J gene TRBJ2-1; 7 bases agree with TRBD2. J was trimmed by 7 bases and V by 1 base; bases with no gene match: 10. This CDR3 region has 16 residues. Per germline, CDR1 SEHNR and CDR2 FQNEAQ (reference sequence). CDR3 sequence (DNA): TGTGCCAGCAGCTTAGGATCGCGGGAGAAGGGAAATGAGCAGTTCTTC. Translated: CASSLGSREKGNEQFF.

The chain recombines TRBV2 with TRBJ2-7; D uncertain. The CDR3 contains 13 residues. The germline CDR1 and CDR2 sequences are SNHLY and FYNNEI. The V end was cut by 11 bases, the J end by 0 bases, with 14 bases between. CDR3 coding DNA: TGTGCCGGCCGGGCAGGCCTCTCCTACGAGCAGTACTTC. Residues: CAGRAGLSYEQYF.

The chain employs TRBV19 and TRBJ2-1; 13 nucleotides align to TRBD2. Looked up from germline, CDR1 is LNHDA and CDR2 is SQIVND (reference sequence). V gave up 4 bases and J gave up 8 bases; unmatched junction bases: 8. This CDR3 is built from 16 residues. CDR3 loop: CASSRTSGRRLDEQFF. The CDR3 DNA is TGTGCCAGTAGTAGGACTAGCGGGAGACGGTTGGATGAGCAGTTCTTC.

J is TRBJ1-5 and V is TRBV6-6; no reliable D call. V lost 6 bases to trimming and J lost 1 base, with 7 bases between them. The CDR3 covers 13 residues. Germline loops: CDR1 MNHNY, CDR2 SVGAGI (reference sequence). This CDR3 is CASRRESNQPQHF. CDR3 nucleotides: TGTGCCAGCAGGCGGGAGAGCAATCAGCCCCAGCATTTT.